These 17 T cell receptor beta chains share one sample of origin, sequenced in a study of radiation and T cells in renal cell carcinoma. Regarding time point: blood 4 weeks post-SBRT, at nephrectomy. Treatment: 15 Gy SBRT to primary tumor, nephrectomy 4 weeks later. Here immunoSEQ multiplex PCR was the method, and the copy in TCRdb shows in-frame clones only, minus some. Among about 100,000 clones listed, 70% to 85% were seen once. The sample in question was blood, obtained from a patient whose treatment included radiotherapy and nephrectomy. The receptors here all came from a man aged 55-75 years with renal cell carcinoma.

The gene calls are TRBV7-7 and TRBJ2-5; TRBD1 might be the D (7 bases). Between the trimmed V and J ends, which lost 3 bases and 7 bases, there was a span of 15 bases. The CDR3 covers 14 residues. Germline-derived CDR1 and CDR2 are SSHAT and FNYEAQ (reference sequence). The CDR3 DNA reads as TGTGCCAGCAGCTTTGGGGGCCAGGGGGGGACCCAGTACTTC. Its protein is CASSFGGQGGTQYF.

V usage is TRBV7-2 and J usage is TRBJ2-7, with D perhaps TRBD2 (6 bases). Germline V gene sequence: CDR1 SGHTA, CDR2 FQGNSA. Trimming pared 2 bases from V and 2 bases from J, leaving 19 bases between. The CDR3 covers 17 residues. The CDR3 sequence is CASSLMNGPRETYEQYF. DNA of the CDR3: TGTGCCAGCAGCTTAATGAATGGTCCCCGGGAGACCTACGAGCAGTACTTC.

As for this clone: This sample includes further DNA sequences coding for the same CDR3. This chain uses TRBV18 with TRBJ1-3; D not resolved. The CDR3 covers 14 residues. Trimming shortened V by 0 bases and J by 0 bases, and 3 bases separated the two germline ends. Germline CDR1 reads KGHSH; CDR2 reads LQKENI. CDR3 region: CASSPPVSGNTIYF. The DNA for the CDR3 is TGTGCCAGCTCACCACCTGTCTCTGGAAACACCATATATTTT.

This CDR3 is CASGNRGQGMIEQYF. The CDR3 DNA sequence: TGTGCCAGCGGGAACCGGGGACAGGGGATGATCGAGCAGTACTTC. The V call is TRBV28, the J call TRBJ2-5; 10 bases fit TRBD1. The end of the DNA is better explained by TRBJ2-7, so the J call may be wrong. Germline CDR1 is MDHEN and CDR2 is SYDVKM. The CDR3 is made up of 15 amino acids.

The chain joins TRBV29-1 to TRBJ2-5, with 7 bases matching TRBD2. CDR1 SQVTM and CDR2 ANQGSEA come from the germline V gene. V lost 0 bases to trimming and J lost 8 bases; unmatched junction nucleotides: 9. The CDR3 length is 14 residues. CDR3 residues: CSVEEGGERGTQYF. In nucleotides, the CDR3 is TGCAGCGTTGAAGAGGGGGGGGAGAGGGGCACCCAGTACTTC.

The genes are TRBV11-3 and TRBJ2-2, with 7 bases that match TRBD1. The V gene's germline CDR1 is SGHNT and CDR2 YENEEA. V was clipped by 5 bases and J by 3 bases; unmatched bases: 9. This CDR3 contains 16 residues. The CDR3 loop is CASSPAWTGYTGELFF. In DNA, the CDR3 is TGTGCCAGCAGCCCTGCGTGGACAGGATACACCGGGGAGCTGTTTTTT.

This sequence joins TRBV27 and TRBJ2-1; D is ambiguous. CDR3 size: 12 residues. Germline assignment: CDR1 MNHEY and CDR2 SMNVEV (reference sequence). Trimming stripped 9 bases from V and 3 bases from J, with 9 bases between. The CDR3 DNA sequence: TGTGCCAGTAGGCAGAGCTACAATGAGCAGTTCTTC. Translating it yields CASRQSYNEQFF.

The chain is built from TRBV7-2 and TRBJ2-3; TRBD2 matches 8 bases. Germline CDR1 reads SGHTA; CDR2 reads FQGNSA. The CDR3 consists of 15 residues. The ends lost 0 bases at V and 8 bases at J; junction bases unmatched: 7. In nucleotides, the CDR3 is TGTGCCAGCAGCTTAGCCAAAGCGGGAGAACCTACGCAGTATTTT. Its translation is CASSLAKAGEPTQYF. The complete variable domain, with remaining parts taken from reference TRBV7-2 and TRBJ2-3, reads GAGVSQSPSNKVTEKGKDVELRCDPISGHTALYWYRQSLGQGLEFLIYFQGNSAPDKSGLPSDRFSAERTGGSVSTLTIQRTQQEDSAVYLCASSLAKAGEPTQYFGPGTRLTVL.

The J gene is TRBJ1-2, the V gene TRBV19; 7 nucleotides align to TRBD1. This CDR3 is 16 amino acids long. CDR1 is LNHDA, CDR2 SQIVND, per germline (reference sequence). The V gene end was trimmed by 7 bases and the J gene end by 4 bases; junction bases not matched to a gene: 15. CDR3 nucleotides: TGTGCCAGTATGGGTACCTCGGGACAGTTACTCTATGGCTACACCTTC. Its translation: CASMGTSGQLLYGYTF.

CDR3 nucleotide sequence: TGTGCCAGCAGTTCCCAGGGGGCGAGGGAAAAACTGTTTTTT. It codes for CASSSQGAREKLFF. The V call is TRBV28, the J call TRBJ1-4; 8 positions match TRBD1. Germline-derived CDR1 and CDR2 are MDHEN and SYDVKM. The V and J ends lost 4 bases and 8 bases, in that order; junction bases with no gene match: 6. The length of the CDR3 is 14 residues.

The rearrangement joins TRBV7-2 to TRBJ2-1; 8 positions match TRBD2. Germline lookup yields CDR1 SGHTA and CDR2 FQGNSA. V lost 1 base and J lost 4; bases outside the gene matches: 6. This CDR3 spans 16 amino acids. The chain's CDR3 is CASSLESGGSYNEQFF. DNA of the CDR3: TGTGCCAGCAGCTTAGAGAGCGGGGGAAGTTACAATGAGCAGTTCTTC.

J is TRBJ1-2 and V is TRBV19; D might be TRBD1 (5 bases). V was trimmed by 3 bases and J by 3 bases, leaving 11 bases between them. The CDR3 spans 14 residues. CDR1 and CDR2 (germline): LNHDA, SQIVND (reference sequence). The CDR3: CASSIPGIDYGYTF. The CDR3 nucleotides read TGTGCCAGTAGTATCCCAGGGATAGACTATGGCTACACCTTC. Looking up the rest from reference TRBV19 and TRBJ1-2 gives the full variable domain: DGGITQSPKYLFRKEGQNVTLSCEQNLNHDAMYWYRQDPGQGLRLIYYSQIVNDFQKGDIAEGYSVSREKKESFPLTVTSAQKNPTAFYLCASSIPGIDYGYTFGSGTRLTVV.

The chain links TRBV11-2 to TRBJ2-3; 7 bases agree with TRBD1. The junction had 4 bases not matched to a gene; V was cut back by 3 bases and J by 4 bases. This CDR3 has 14 amino acids. Germline V gene sequence: CDR1 SGHAT, CDR2 FQNNGV. CDR3 bases: TGTGCCAGCAGCTTGACAGGGACGGCAGATACGCAGTATTTT. It yields the protein CASSLTGTADTQYF.

The sample holds a few counts of this clone. DNA for the CDR3: TGTGCCAGCACCCTCGGGAATCCGGGTGGCTACACCTTC. Amino acids: CASTLGNPGGYTF. This chain links TRBV2 with TRBJ1-2; D remains ambiguous. Trimming took off 7 bases at V and 7 bases at J, with 16 bases between the two ends. The CDR3 is 13 amino acids. Germline V gene sequence: CDR1 SNHLY, CDR2 FYNNEI. Full variable domain (outside the CDR3, taken from reference TRBV2 and TRBJ1-2): EPEVTQTPSHQVTQMGQEVILRCVPISNHLYFYWYRQILGQKVEFLVSFYNNEISEKSEIFDDQFSVERPDGSNFTLKIRSTKLEDSAMYFCASTLGNPGGYTFGSGTRLTVV.

The chain links TRBV9 to TRBJ1-2; maybe TRBD1 (6 bases). The CDR3 contains 15 residues. V was shortened by 2 bases and J by 3 bases, with 14 bases between the two germline ends. Germline V gene sequence: CDR1 SGDLS, CDR2 YYNGEE. This CDR3 reads CASSVYGGADYGYTF. As DNA, the CDR3 is TGTGCCAGCAGCGTTTACGGGGGGGCAGACTATGGCTACACCTTC.

The V call is TRBV11-3, the J call TRBJ2-3; tentatively, D is TRBD1 (5 bases). The CDR3 totals 17 residues. The germline V and J ends were trimmed by 2 bases and 4 bases, with 19 bases remaining between them. The germline CDR1 and CDR2 sequences are SGHNT and YENEEA. The chain's CDR3 is CASSLRSSRLGPDTQYF. Here the CDR3 DNA reads TGTGCCAGCAGCTTAAGGTCTAGTCGGTTGGGGCCAGATACGCAGTATTTT.

The V and J genes are TRBV5-1 and TRBJ1-4, with 7 bases lining up with TRBD1. Germline trimming cut 3 bases from V and 3 bases from J; bases unmatched to any gene: 5. The CDR3 contains 15 residues. Germline CDR1 and CDR2: SGHRS and YFSETQ. The CDR3 DNA follows: TGCGCCAGCAGCTGGTCCGGGACAGCTAATGAAAAACTGTTTTTT. It codes for CASSWSGTANEKLFF.